This passage covers 11 T cell receptor beta chains from one sample sequenced in a study of blood T cell repertoires in COVID-19. The repertoire was sequenced with immunoSEQ multiplex PCR; TCRdb's copy has only in-frame clones and lacks some. The data show 75,000 to 100,000 clones, around 75% seen once. Material for sequencing was peripheral blood. Receptors originate from a man aged 65 to 79 with acute or convalescent COVID-19.

This clone has only a few counts. This chain joins TRBV27 and TRBJ1-1; D uncertain. CDR1 and CDR2 from the germline V gene are MNHEY and SMNVEV (reference sequence). The V gene lost 10 bases and the J gene lost 10 bases, with 16 bases spanning the gap. This CDR3 has 11 residues. The CDR3 loop is CATAEGFRAFF. The CDR3 DNA reads as TGTGCCACCGCAGAGGGCTTTCGAGCTTTCTTT.

The chain combines TRBV19 with TRBJ2-3; 8 bases are shared with TRBD2. This CDR3 region has 15 residues. Germline loops: CDR1 LNHDA, CDR2 SQIVND (reference sequence). V lost 4 bases and J lost 0; bases outside the gene matches: 3. The CDR3: CASSTSGQSTDTQYF. CDR3 coding DNA: TGTGCCAGTAGTACTAGCGGGCAGAGCACAGATACGCAGTATTTT.

The genes are TRBV3-1 (or the pseudogene TRBV3-2) and TRBJ2-5, with 10 bases matching TRBD2. Germline lookup yields CDR1 LGHDT and CDR2 YNNKEL (reference sequence). The CDR3 length is 17 residues. Trimming at V came to 4 bases and at J to 5 bases, leaving 13 bases not matched to a gene. Here the CDR3 DNA reads TGTGCCAGCAGCCGGAAAAAGAGCGGGAGGGGAGGGGAGACCCAGTACTTC. It translates to CASSRKKSGRGGETQYF.

J is TRBJ1-5 and V is TRBV28, with D hard to call. The CDR3 sequence is 12 residues long. V was trimmed by 5 bases and J by 5 bases, leaving 7 bases between them. Germline V gives CDR1 MDHEN, CDR2 SYDVKM. CDR3 sequence: CASSPLYQPQHF. The CDR3 DNA is TGTGCCAGCAGTCCTCTCTATCAGCCCCAGCATTTT.

V usage is TRBV5-1 and J usage is TRBJ2-5; the match to TRBD2 covers 16 bases. CDR1 SGHRS and CDR2 YFSETQ come from the germline V gene. CDR3 length equals 16 residues. V lost 3 bases to trimming and J lost 4 bases; unmatched junction nucleotides: 3. CDR3 in DNA: TGCGCCAGCAGCTACGGGACTAGCGGGAGGGCAGAGACCCAGTACTTC. Protein product: CASSYGTSGRAETQYF.

The chain couples TRBV24-1 to TRBJ2-1; a possible D gene is TRBD2 (6 bases). The CDR3 covers 16 residues. The germline V gene has CDR1 KGHDR and CDR2 SFDVKD. The V gene lost 3 bases and the J gene lost 1 base, with 12 bases spanning the gap. For the CDR3, the DNA is TGTGCCACCAGTGATCCCGACGGGGGATCCTACAATGAGCAGTTCTTC. It yields the protein CATSDPDGGSYNEQFF.

This clone was recorded many times. The chain is built from TRBV6-6 and TRBJ2-3; 9 nucleotides line up with TRBD1. CDR3 size: 14 residues. The V gene end was trimmed by 5 bases and the J gene end by 3 bases; junction bases not matched to a gene: 3. The germline V gene encodes CDR1 MNHNY and CDR2 SVGAGI (reference sequence). This chain's CDR3 is CASSQDRGTDTQYF. The CDR3 DNA sequence: TGTGCCAGCAGTCAGGACAGGGGTACAGATACGCAGTATTTT.

V usage is TRBV2 and J usage is TRBJ2-3; D may be TRBD2 (7 bases). Germline V gives CDR1 SNHLY, CDR2 FYNNEI. The CDR3 totals 14 residues. Trimming took off 1 base at V and 6 bases at J, with 11 bases between the two ends. The CDR3 DNA reads TGTGCCAGCAGTGAAGGCAGGGGAGGGGATACGCAGTATTTT. Translation: CASSEGRGGDTQYF.

The chain is built from TRBV18 and TRBJ1-1, with 11 bases fitting TRBD1. The CDR3 has 17 amino acids. CDR1 KGHSH and CDR2 LQKENI come from the germline V gene. J lost 1 base, V lost 1 base, and 5 bases had no gene match. The CDR3 coding sequence is TGTGCCAGCTCACCACTTTTTGGGACAGGGGGGAACACTGAAGCTTTCTTT. It translates to CASSPLFGTGGNTEAFF.

The rearrangement links TRBV5-4 to TRBJ2-1, with TRBD2 matching over 8 bases. The CDR3 consists of 16 residues. CDR1 SGHNT and CDR2 YYREEE come from the germline V gene (reference sequence). Trimming took 0 bases from V and 9 from J; bases not matched to a gene: 11. The CDR3 sequence is CASSLEPGTSKGEQFF. As DNA, the CDR3 is TGTGCCAGCAGCTTGGAACCCGGGACTAGTAAGGGTGAGCAGTTCTTC.

This clone has just one count. The chain links TRBV29-1 to TRBJ2-1, with 8 bases that match TRBD2. The CDR3 runs to 17 residues. CDR1 and CDR2 from the germline V gene are SQVTM and ANQGSEA. V was clipped by 2 bases and J by 4 bases; unmatched bases: 13. Written as DNA, the CDR3 is TGCAGCGTTGAAACCCCTCGGGGGGGGTGGGGGTACAATGAGCAGTTCTTC. It specifies CSVETPRGGWGYNEQFF.